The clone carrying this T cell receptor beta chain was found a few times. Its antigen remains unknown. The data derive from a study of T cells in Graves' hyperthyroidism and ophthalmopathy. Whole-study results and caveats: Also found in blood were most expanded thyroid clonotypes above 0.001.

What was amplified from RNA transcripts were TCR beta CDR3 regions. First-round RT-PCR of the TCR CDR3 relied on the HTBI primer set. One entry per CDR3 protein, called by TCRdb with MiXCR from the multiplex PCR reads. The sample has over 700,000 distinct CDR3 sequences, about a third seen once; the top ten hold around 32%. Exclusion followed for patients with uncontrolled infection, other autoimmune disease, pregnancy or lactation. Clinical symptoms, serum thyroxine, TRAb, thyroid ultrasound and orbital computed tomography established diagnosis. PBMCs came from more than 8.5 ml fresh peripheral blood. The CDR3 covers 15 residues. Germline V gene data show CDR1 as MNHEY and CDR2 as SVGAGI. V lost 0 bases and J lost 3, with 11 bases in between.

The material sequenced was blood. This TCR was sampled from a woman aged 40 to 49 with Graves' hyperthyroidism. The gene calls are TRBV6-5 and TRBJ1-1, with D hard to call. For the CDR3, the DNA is TGTGCCAGCAGTTACTCAATGCTCGGCCACACTGAAGCTTTCTTT. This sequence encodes CASSYSMLGHTEAFF.